This is a list of T cell receptor beta chains from one sample in a study of post-analysis software for immune sequencing data. Each CDR3 protein is one row after TCRdb ran MiXCR on the PCR reads. The sample carries about 430,000 distinct CDR3 sequences, 30% to 45% recorded once. The specimen sequenced was blood. Source of these receptors: a girl aged 2-9 years with multiple sclerosis. Both conserved end residues are part of each CDR3. Fields, in order: clone size, V gene, D gene, J gene, CDR3 DNA, CDR3 protein. A D gene is named only where the DNA matches it firmly. Part of the rows lack a size; the others show once, few, many or a class for expanded clones.

clone_size: NA
v_call: TRBV12-3/TRBV12-4
d_call: NA
j_call: TRBJ2-5
cdr3_nt: TGTGCCAGCAGTAGGGACCGGGAGACCCAGTACTTC
cdr3_aa: CASSRDRETQYF

clone_size: NA
v_call: TRBV2
d_call: NA
j_call: TRBJ2-5
cdr3_nt: TGTGCCAGCAGTCTAGGAGGGTTTGAGACCCAGTACTTC
cdr3_aa: CASSLGGFETQYF

clone_size: few
v_call: TRBV7-7
d_call: NA
j_call: TRBJ2-7
cdr3_nt: TGTGCTAGCTCACCACAGGGAAACTCATACGAGCAGTACTTC
cdr3_aa: CASSPQGNSYEQYF

clone_size: few
v_call: TRBV10-2
d_call: TRBD2
j_call: TRBJ2-1
cdr3_nt: TGCGCCAGCAGTCGACCTAGCGGGGGGTACAATGAGCAGTTCTTC
cdr3_aa: CASSRPSGGYNEQFF

clone_size: few
v_call: TRBV9
d_call: TRBD2
j_call: TRBJ2-7
cdr3_nt: TGTGCCAGCAGCGTTGGCAGCGGGAGATACGAGCAGTACTTC
cdr3_aa: CASSVGSGRYEQYF

clone_size: NA
v_call: TRBV20-1
d_call: NA
j_call: TRBJ1-2
cdr3_nt: TGCAGTGTCGCGACCGACAGAAGTTTCTATGGCTACACCTTC
cdr3_aa: CSVATDRSFYGYTF

clone_size: few
v_call: TRBV6-5
d_call: NA
j_call: TRBJ2-4
cdr3_nt: TGTGCCAGCAGTTTGGCGGGACAGCTAAACATTCAGTACTTC
cdr3_aa: CASSLAGQLNIQYF

clone_size: NA
v_call: TRBV15
d_call: TRBD1
j_call: TRBJ1-4
cdr3_nt: TGTGCCACCAGCAGAGATCTGGGACAGGGGTTAGAAAAACGGTTTTTT
cdr3_aa: CATSRDLGQGLEKRFF

clone_size: few
v_call: TRBV4-2
d_call: TRBD2
j_call: TRBJ2-7
cdr3_nt: TGTGCCAGCAGCCAAGTAAGGATAGCGGGAGGGCCCGGCGGATCATACGAGCAGTACTTC
cdr3_aa: CASSQVRIAGGPGGSYEQYF

clone_size: NA
v_call: TRBV15
d_call: NA
j_call: TRBJ2-1
cdr3_nt: TGTGCCACCAGCAGAGGATGGGGGGGTGGTACAGGGGTTAGTCGAAATGAGCAGTTCTTC
cdr3_aa: CATSRGWGGGTGVSRNEQFF

clone_size: NA
v_call: TRBV10-2
d_call: TRBD1
j_call: TRBJ1-5
cdr3_nt: TGCGCCAGCAGTGGGGACAGAATACAGCCCCAGCATTTT
cdr3_aa: CASSGDRIQPQHF

clone_size: NA
v_call: TRBV7-9
d_call: TRBD1
j_call: TRBJ1-1
cdr3_nt: TGTGCCAGCAGCTTAGGACAGGGGAGTGAAGCTTTCTTT
cdr3_aa: CASSLGQGSEAFF

clone_size: NA
v_call: TRBV5-8
d_call: TRBD1
j_call: TRBJ2-5
cdr3_nt: TGTGCCAGCAGCGCGGGACAGGGGGCGAGAGAGACCCAGTACTTC
cdr3_aa: CASSAGQGARETQYF

clone_size: few
v_call: TRBV20-1
d_call: NA
j_call: TRBJ2-1
cdr3_nt: TGCAGTGCTAGGGCCACCAATGAGCAGTTCTTC
cdr3_aa: CSARATNEQFF

clone_size: few
v_call: TRBV7-2
d_call: TRBD2
j_call: TRBJ2-7
cdr3_nt: TGTGCCAGCAGCTTAGCGCCTCTAGCGGGGGGGTACAACGAGCAGTACTTC
cdr3_aa: CASSLAPLAGGYNEQYF

clone_size: NA
v_call: TRBV5-1
d_call: TRBD1
j_call: TRBJ1-1
cdr3_nt: TGCGCCAGCAGCTTGGTGCCGACAGGGATCACTGAAGCTTTCTTT
cdr3_aa: CASSLVPTGITEAFF

clone_size: few
v_call: TRBV3-1
d_call: TRBD2
j_call: TRBJ2-1
cdr3_nt: TGTGCCAGCAGCCCGGGACTAGCGGGAGGGAGTGAGCAGTTCTTC
cdr3_aa: CASSPGLAGGSEQFF

clone_size: few
v_call: TRBV18
d_call: NA
j_call: TRBJ2-7
cdr3_nt: TGTGCCAGCTCACCACCGTTGGGTGAGAGGTTCTACGAGCAGTACTTC
cdr3_aa: CASSPPLGERFYEQYF

clone_size: many
v_call: TRBV20-1
d_call: NA
j_call: TRBJ2-4
cdr3_nt: TGCAGTGCTAAAGCTGTACTAGCCAAAAACATTCAGTACTTC
cdr3_aa: CSAKAVLAKNIQYF

clone_size: once
v_call: TRBV28
d_call: TRBD1
j_call: TRBJ1-1
cdr3_nt: TGTGCCAGCAGTTTAGGGGGCAGACAGGGAGATATGAACACTGAAGCTTTCTTT
cdr3_aa: CASSLGGRQGDMNTEAFF

clone_size: few
v_call: TRBV12-3/TRBV12-4
d_call: NA
j_call: TRBJ1-2
cdr3_nt: TGTGCCAGCAGTCCAGAGCTTTGGGGAAGAGGCTACACCTTC
cdr3_aa: CASSPELWGRGYTF

clone_size: few
v_call: TRBV12-3/TRBV12-4
d_call: NA
j_call: TRBJ1-2
cdr3_nt: TGTGCCAGCAGTCCTGACACGCGAAACTATGGCTACACCTTC
cdr3_aa: CASSPDTRNYGYTF

clone_size: NA
v_call: TRBV20-1
d_call: NA
j_call: TRBJ2-7
cdr3_nt: TGCAGTGCTAGCTGGTACAATGAGCAGTACTTC
cdr3_aa: CSASWYNEQYF

clone_size: NA
v_call: TRBV20-1
d_call: NA
j_call: TRBJ1-6
cdr3_nt: TGCAGTGCTTATGTTGAGGGGAGAGATTCACCCCTCCACTTT
cdr3_aa: CSAYVEGRDSPLHF

clone_size: few
v_call: TRBV4-1
d_call: NA
j_call: TRBJ1-5
cdr3_nt: TGCGCCAGCAGCCAAGTGAACAGCCCGTTAAATCAGCCCCAGCATTTT
cdr3_aa: CASSQVNSPLNQPQHF

clone_size: NA
v_call: TRBV19
d_call: TRBD2
j_call: TRBJ2-3
cdr3_nt: TGTGCCAGTAGTATCCTAGCGGAGATAAGCACAGATACGCAGTATTTT
cdr3_aa: CASSILAEISTDTQYF

clone_size: few
v_call: TRBV11-1
d_call: TRBD1
j_call: TRBJ2-1
cdr3_nt: TGTGCCAGCAGTAAGACGGGACAGTCCTACAATGAGCAGTTCTTC
cdr3_aa: CASSKTGQSYNEQFF

clone_size: NA
v_call: TRBV19
d_call: NA
j_call: TRBJ2-7
cdr3_nt: TGTGCCGCCCAGTCCGGGGGAAGCTCCTACGAGCAGTACTTC
cdr3_aa: CAAQSGGSSYEQYF

clone_size: NA
v_call: TRBV18
d_call: NA
j_call: TRBJ1-5
cdr3_nt: TGTGCCAGCTCACGGACGGATCAGGATCAGCCCCAGCATTTT
cdr3_aa: CASSRTDQDQPQHF

clone_size: NA
v_call: TRBV29-1
d_call: TRBD2
j_call: TRBJ2-7
cdr3_nt: TGCAGCGTAATACTAGCGGGAGGTTCCTACGAGCAGTACTTC
cdr3_aa: CSVILAGGSYEQYF

clone_size: once
v_call: TRBV7-9
d_call: TRBD2
j_call: TRBJ2-3
cdr3_nt: TGTGCCAGCAGCAACCGAGCGGGGGGCACAGATACGCAGTATTTT
cdr3_aa: CASSNRAGGTDTQYF

clone_size: few
v_call: TRBV10-3
d_call: NA
j_call: TRBJ1-1
cdr3_nt: TGTGCCATCCGAGTGGGGTGGGAAGCTTTCTTT
cdr3_aa: CAIRVGWEAFF

clone_size: NA
v_call: TRBV7-8
d_call: NA
j_call: TRBJ2-7
cdr3_nt: TGTGCCAGCAGCCGGGGAAATTGGGAGCAGTACTTC
cdr3_aa: CASSRGNWEQYF

clone_size: few
v_call: TRBV29-1
d_call: TRBD1
j_call: TRBJ2-5
cdr3_nt: TGCAGCGTGGGGACAGGGGGCGCGGAGACCCAGTACTTC
cdr3_aa: CSVGTGGAETQYF

clone_size: few
v_call: TRBV5-1
d_call: TRBD1
j_call: TRBJ1-2
cdr3_nt: TGCGCCAGCAGCCCAGACCTGACAGGGATGGCGAGTGGCTACACCTTC
cdr3_aa: CASSPDLTGMASGYTF

clone_size: NA
v_call: TRBV18
d_call: NA
j_call: TRBJ1-4
cdr3_nt: TGTGCCAGCTCACCTACAGCAAACCAGCAAGGTGAAAAACTGTTTTTT
cdr3_aa: CASSPTANQQGEKLFF

clone_size: NA
v_call: TRBV28
d_call: NA
j_call: TRBJ2-5
cdr3_nt: TGTGCCAGCACCCCCGGCGAGACCCAGTACTTC
cdr3_aa: CASTPGETQYF

clone_size: NA
v_call: TRBV10-3
d_call: TRBD1
j_call: TRBJ2-7
cdr3_nt: TGTGCCATCACAGATCCGGACAGGGGGAAGTTTAGTAAGGATGAGCAGTACTTC
cdr3_aa: CAITDPDRGKFSKDEQYF

clone_size: few
v_call: TRBV6-5
d_call: TRBD1
j_call: TRBJ1-2
cdr3_nt: TGTGCCAGCAGAGGGACAGGGTGGTATGGCTACACCTTC
cdr3_aa: CASRGTGWYGYTF